This T cell receptor beta chain was sequenced for a study of cytomegalovirus exposure and HLA in healthy donors. PCR was performed using 60 Vbeta and 13 Jbeta primers. Measured with immunoSEQ multiplex PCR; TCRdb has only the in-frame clones, and not every one. The sample shows about 130,000 clones, 75% to 90% of them seen only once. This CDR3 has 13 amino acids. Germline V gene sequence: CDR1 MRHNA, CDR2 SNTAGT. Trimming removed 4 bases from V and 5 bases from J; junction bases left unmatched: 1. This clone was observed once. The chain links TRBV6-4 to TRBJ1-1, with TRBD1 identical over 10 bases. Source material: PBMCs. The origin of this receptor is a man aged 18 to 29 in good health and CMV-seropositive. Written as DNA, the CDR3 is TGTGCCAGCAGTGGGACAGGGGGGACTGAAGCTTTCTTT. Translated: CASSGTGGTEAFF.